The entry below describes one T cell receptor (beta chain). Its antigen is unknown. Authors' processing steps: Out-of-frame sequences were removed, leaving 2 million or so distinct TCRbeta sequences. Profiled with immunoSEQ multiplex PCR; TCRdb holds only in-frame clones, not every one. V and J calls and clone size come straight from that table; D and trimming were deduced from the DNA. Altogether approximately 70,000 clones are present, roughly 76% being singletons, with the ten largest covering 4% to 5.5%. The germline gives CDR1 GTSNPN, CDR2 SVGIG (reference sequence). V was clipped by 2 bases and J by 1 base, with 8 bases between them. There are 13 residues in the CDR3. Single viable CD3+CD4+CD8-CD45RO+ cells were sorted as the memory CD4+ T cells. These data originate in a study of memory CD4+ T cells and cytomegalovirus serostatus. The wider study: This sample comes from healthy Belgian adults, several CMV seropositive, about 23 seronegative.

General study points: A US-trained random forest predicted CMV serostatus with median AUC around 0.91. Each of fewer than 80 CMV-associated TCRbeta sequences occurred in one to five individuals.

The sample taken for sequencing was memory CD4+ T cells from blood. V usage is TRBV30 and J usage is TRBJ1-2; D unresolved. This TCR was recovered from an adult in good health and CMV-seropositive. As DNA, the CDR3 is TGTGCCTGGAGTAGGAACAGTAACTATGGCTACACCTTC. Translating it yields CAWSRNSNYGYTF.